This T cell receptor (beta chain) was captured in a study of shared clonotypes between healthy human individuals. At a deep level, the assay was run. Each subset's genomic DNA was shared equally among a number of immunoSEQ plates. When replicate PCRs were run on unsorted PBMC, they used around 0.3 ug DNA, tens of thousands of T cell genomes. Assay used: immunoSEQ multiplex PCR; TCRdb lists only in-frame clones, some missing. In the table there are around 500,000 clones, around 85% of which are singletons. The sample holds one count of this clone. The receptor's source is a woman between 35 and 50 years old in good health. Some clones in this sample may be carry-over from other donors' samples. Source material: PBMCs.

CDR3 in DNA: TGCGCCAGCAGCCAAGATTCTCTAGCGGGAGGTACAGATACGCAGTATTTT. It is translated as CASSQDSLAGGTDTQYF. This chain uses TRBV4-3 with TRBJ2-3, with 11 bases aligning to TRBD2. Losses at the gene ends were 0 bases for V and 3 bases for J; bases not matched to a gene: 5. The CDR3 loop spans 17 amino acids. Germline CDR1 and CDR2: LGHNA and YSLEER.